Listed here is a single T cell receptor (beta chain). In its sample, this clone was seen a few times. The antigen it recognizes is unknown. No much larger clone is present one base from it, and per-base qualities are unavailable. Whole blood was collected in K2EDTA tubes by collaborating institutions according to the institutions' own protocols. For TCRbeta analysis, collaborators shipped samples as frozen whole blood, isolated PBMCs, or DNA extracted from either of those sample types. TCRbeta CDR3 regions were amplified from genomic DNA using the immunoSEQ Assay, a bias-controlled multiplex PCR. The published analysis was carried out like this. Nucleated cell counts per sample were estimated from amplification of reference gene primers within the assay. Sequence reads were collapsed and filtered to measure the absolute abundance of every unique TCRbeta CDR3 rearrangement. For each sample, productive Simpson clonality was calculated as the square root of Simpson's diversity index across productive rearrangements. Not all clones reach the TCRdb copy of this immuneACCESS table, which keeps in-frame sequences only. Checked studies attribute under half of the gap to unresolved V genes and leave the rest unexplained. V and J calls and clone size follow that table, whereas D and trimming were derived from the DNA. For this sample there are approximately 200,000 clones; about 86% appear just once. The ten largest make up 2% to 2.5% of the sample.

The record originates from a study of blood T cell repertoires in COVID-19 (dated by TCRdb to 2020 to 2021). Background for the entire study: Samples from collaborators originated in the United States, Italy and Spain and spanned both the acute and convalescent phases of COVID-19. The dataset comprised deeply sampled blood TCRbeta repertoires from subjects exposed to, actively infected with, or recovered from COVID-19. The repertoires were made available in a free public database intended to serve as a resource for research on the immune response to SARS-CoV-2. HLA class I and class II types, where available, came from metadata supplied by the sample provider rather than from assay-based typing. Samples were obtained from the ongoing ImmuneRACE study (first 160 participants) and from about 1,300 subjects provided by 6 global collaborators. The prospective study material was composed of cDNA or gDNA derived from T cells, B-cell-depleted T cells, or PBMCs. Nearly every sample came with metadata listing a de-identified subject ID, COVID-19 status, age in years and sex. Overall results and qualifications from the work: Clinical and demographic metadata were provided uncurated, with the amount varying by source and participant.

Material for sequencing was peripheral blood. The receptor was derived from a woman aged 45-60 years with acute or convalescent COVID-19.

The sequence in DNA is TGTGCCAGCAGTGAAACTAGCCCTCATTCCTCTGGGGCCAACGTCCTGACTTTC. This codes for CASSETSPHSSGANVLTF. Recombination joined TRBV2 with TRBJ2-6, with a tentative D gene TRBD2 over 6 matching bases. The junction shows trimming of 2 bases on V and 0 bases on J, plus 14 bases between the germline ends. As encoded in the germline V gene, CDR1 is SNHLY while CDR2 is FYNNEI. The cysteine opens and the phenylalanine closes a CDR3 of 18 amino acids. Here the CDR3 DNA is all that survives: 54 bases in frame from base 1.